This TCR beta chain emerged from a study of T cells in Graves' hyperthyroidism and ophthalmopathy. Study findings and constraints: Blood samples included most of the expanded thyroid clonotypes exceeding 0.001.

Graves' hyperthyroidism without ophthalmopathy progression within 18 months was termed stable. Exclusion followed for patients with uncontrolled infection, other autoimmune disease, pregnancy or lactation. Diagnoses were established using clinical symptoms, serum thyroxine and TRAb, thyroid ultrasound and orbital computed tomography. The CDR3 loop spans 18 amino acids. J lost 8 bases, V lost 7 bases, and 23 bases had no gene match. This clonotype was recorded at least ten times. The antigen is undetermined. Amplification targeted TCR beta CDR3 regions from RNA transcripts. The HTBI set primed first-round TCR CDR3 RT-PCR. TCRdb redid the calling of the multiplex PCR reads with MiXCR, one entry per CDR3 protein. The sample yields fewer than 850,000 distinct CDR3 sequences, roughly 17% seen once.

The chain combines TRBV12-3 or TRBV12-4 with TRBJ2-1; 7 bases agree with TRBD1. The specimen was blood. The receptor was derived from a man in his fifties with Graves' hyperthyroidism. CDR3 nucleotides: TGTGCCAGCACCCTCTCTCCAAACAGGGTAGGGGGCCAGGATGAGCAGTTCTTC. It translates to CASTLSPNRVGGQDEQFF.